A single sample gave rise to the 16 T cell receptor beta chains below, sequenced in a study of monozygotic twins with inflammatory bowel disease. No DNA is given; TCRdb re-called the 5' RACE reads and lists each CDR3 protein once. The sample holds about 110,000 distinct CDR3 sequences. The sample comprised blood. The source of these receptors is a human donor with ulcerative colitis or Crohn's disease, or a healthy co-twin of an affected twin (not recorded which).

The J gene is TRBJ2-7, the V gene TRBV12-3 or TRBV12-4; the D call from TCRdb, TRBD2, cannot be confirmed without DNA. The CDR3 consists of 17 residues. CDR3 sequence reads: CASSSGKRLAGSYEQYF.

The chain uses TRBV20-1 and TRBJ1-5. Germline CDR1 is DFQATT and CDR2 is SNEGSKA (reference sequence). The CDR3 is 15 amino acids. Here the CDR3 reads CSASTFDGGNQPQHF.

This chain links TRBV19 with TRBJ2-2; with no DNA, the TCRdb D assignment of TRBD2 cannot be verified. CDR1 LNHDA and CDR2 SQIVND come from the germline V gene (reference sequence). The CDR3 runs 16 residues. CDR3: CASSIAGVGGTGELFF. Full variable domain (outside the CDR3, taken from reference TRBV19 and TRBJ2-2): DGGITQSPKYLFRKEGQNVTLSCEQNLNHDAMYWYRQDPGQGLRLIYYSQIVNDFQKGDIAEGYSVSREKKESFPLTVTSAQKNPTAFYLCASSIAGVGGTGELFFGEGSRLTVL.

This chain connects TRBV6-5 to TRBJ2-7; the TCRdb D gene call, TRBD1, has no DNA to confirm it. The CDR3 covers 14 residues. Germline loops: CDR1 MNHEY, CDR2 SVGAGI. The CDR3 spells CASSSTTGGHEQYF.

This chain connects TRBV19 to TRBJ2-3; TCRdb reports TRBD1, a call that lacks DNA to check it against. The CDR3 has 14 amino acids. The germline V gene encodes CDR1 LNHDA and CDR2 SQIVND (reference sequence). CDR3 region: CASSAGTQTDTQYF.

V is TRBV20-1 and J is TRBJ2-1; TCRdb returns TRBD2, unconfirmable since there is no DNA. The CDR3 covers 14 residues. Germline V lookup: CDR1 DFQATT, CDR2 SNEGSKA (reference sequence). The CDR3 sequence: CSARPGLRYNEQFF.

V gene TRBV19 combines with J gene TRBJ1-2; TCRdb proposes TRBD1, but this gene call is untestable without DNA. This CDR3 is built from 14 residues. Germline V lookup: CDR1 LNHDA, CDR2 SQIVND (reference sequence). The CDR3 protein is CASSIPGQDYGYTF.

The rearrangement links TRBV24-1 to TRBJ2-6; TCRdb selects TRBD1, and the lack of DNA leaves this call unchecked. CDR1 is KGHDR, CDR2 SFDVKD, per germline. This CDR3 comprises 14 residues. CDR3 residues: CATSARAGANVLTF.

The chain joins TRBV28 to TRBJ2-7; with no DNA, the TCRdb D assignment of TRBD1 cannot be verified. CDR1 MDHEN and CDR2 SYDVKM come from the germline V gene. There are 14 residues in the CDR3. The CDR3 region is CASSLPFDSYEQYF.

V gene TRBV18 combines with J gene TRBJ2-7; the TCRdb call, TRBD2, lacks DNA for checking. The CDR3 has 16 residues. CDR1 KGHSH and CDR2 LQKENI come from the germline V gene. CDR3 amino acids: CASSPSGTLSSYEQYF. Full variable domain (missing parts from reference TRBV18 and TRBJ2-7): NAGVMQNPRHLVRRRGQEARLRCSPMKGHSHVYWYRQLPEEGLKFMVYLQKENIIDESGMPKERFSAEFPKEGPSILRIQQVVRGDSAAYFCASSPSGTLSSYEQYFGPGTRLTVT.

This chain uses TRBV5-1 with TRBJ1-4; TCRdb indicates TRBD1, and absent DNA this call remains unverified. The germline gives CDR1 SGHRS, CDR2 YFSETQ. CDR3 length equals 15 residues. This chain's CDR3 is CASSSTGTPNEKLFF.

Here the CDR3 reads CASVTTVQTHTDTQYF. V and J are TRBV10-1 and TRBJ2-3; TCRdb's D call, TRBD1, is unchecked because there is no DNA. Germline CDR1 WNHNN, CDR2 SYGVQD (reference sequence). This CDR3 is built from 16 residues.

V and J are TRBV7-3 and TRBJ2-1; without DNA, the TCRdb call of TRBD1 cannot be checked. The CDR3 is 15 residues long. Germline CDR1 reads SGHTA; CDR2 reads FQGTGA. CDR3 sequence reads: CASSGTRSSYNEQFF.

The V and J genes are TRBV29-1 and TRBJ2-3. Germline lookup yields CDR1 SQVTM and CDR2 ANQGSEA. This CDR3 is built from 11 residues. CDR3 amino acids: CSWAGTDTQYF.

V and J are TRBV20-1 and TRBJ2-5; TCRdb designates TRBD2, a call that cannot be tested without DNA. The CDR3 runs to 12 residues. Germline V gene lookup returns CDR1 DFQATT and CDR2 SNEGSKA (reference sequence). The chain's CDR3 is CSARVLEETQYF.

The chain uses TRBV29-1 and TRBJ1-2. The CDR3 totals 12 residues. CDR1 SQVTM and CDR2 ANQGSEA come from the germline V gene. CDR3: CITGGGVDGYTF.